This T cell receptor (beta chain) was captured by sequencing in a study of control samples from healthy donors and cancer patients. The CDR3 sequence is 15 residues long. Profiling relied on immunoSEQ multiplex PCR, and the TCRdb table lists in-frame clones only, not all of them. The repertoire holds approximately 120,000 clones, 75% to 95% seen once, with 4% to 4.5% in the top ten. The sequence derives from a human donor in good health. The donor label of this sample is uncertain. The sequenced material came from blood. V is TRBV21-1 and J is TRBJ2-3; the DNA was not compared with TRBD1, the D call given in the table. TRBV21-1 is recorded as a pseudogene. CDR3 region: CASSKGRQGTDTQYF. CDR3 nucleotides: TGTGCCAGCAGCAAAGGTAGACAGGGGACAGATACGCAGTATTTT.